A selection of T cell receptor beta chains follows, all from one sample in a study of T-cell reconstitution after alpha-beta-depleted transplantation in children. TCRdb fed the PCR reads into MiXCR, producing one record per CDR3 protein. The sample lists 200,000 to 250,000 distinct CDR3 sequences; 6.5% to 9% were seen once. Source: PBMCs, mostly from graft donor cells, taken 180 days after TCRalphabeta/CD19-depleted stem cell transplant. The source is a male patient aged 10 to 17 who had a stem cell transplant for acute lymphoblastic leukemia, so the T cells may come from the graft donor. Each CDR3 is given with its conserved first and last residue. A D gene is named only where the DNA matches it firmly. Clone size is given for some rows only: seen once, a few or many times, or a class if the clone is expanded.

d_call	cdr3_length	clone_size	v_call	j_call	cdr3_aa	cdr3_nt
.	14	.	TRBV20-1	TRBJ2-1	CSASLGGGYNEQFF	TGCAGTGCAAGTTTGGGGGGTGGTTACAATGAGCAGTTCTTC
TRBD2	18	many	TRBV28	TRBJ2-3	CASSFLPSGGRAVDTQYF	TGTGCCAGCAGTTTCCTCCCTTCTGGCGGGAGGGCCGTAGATACGCAGTATTTT
.	15	many	TRBV27	TRBJ1-4	CASSFSWASNEKLFF	TGTGCCAGCAGTTTCTCTTGGGCTTCTAATGAAAAACTGTTTTTT
TRBD2	16	many	TRBV7-9	TRBJ2-1	CASSFYLGREGSEQFF	TGTGCCAGCAGCTTTTACTTAGGGAGGGAGGGAAGTGAGCAGTTCTTC
TRBD1	16	many	TRBV4-2	TRBJ2-7	CASSPVGDRHSYEQYF	TGTGCCAGCAGCCCTGTCGGGGACAGGCATTCCTACGAGCAGTACTTC
.	16	many	TRBV13	TRBJ2-2	CASSLAGSANTGELFF	TGTGCCAGCAGCTTAGCCGGGAGTGCGAACACCGGGGAGCTGTTTTTT
.	12	.	TRBV3-1	TRBJ2-1	CACSQRVGEQFF	TGTGCCTGCAGCCAAAGGGTGGGTGAGCAGTTCTTC
.	14	many	TRBV15	TRBJ2-5	CATSSHGRQETQYF	TGTGCCACCAGCAGTCACGGACGGCAGGAGACCCAGTACTTC
.	14	many	TRBV27	TRBJ2-7	CASSSAPRLFEQYF	TGTGCCAGCAGTTCCGCTCCGAGACTATTCGAGCAGTACTTC
TRBD1	16	many	TRBV7-6	TRBJ1-1	CASSYWSTGANTEAFF	TGTGCCAGCAGCTACTGGTCGACAGGGGCTAACACTGAAGCTTTCTTT
.	14	many	TRBV18	TRBJ1-1	CASSPLPGESEAFF	TGTGCCAGCTCACCACTTCCAGGGGAATCTGAAGCTTTCTTT
TRBD2	14	many	TRBV28	TRBJ2-2	CASSLAGRTGELFF	TGTGCCAGCAGCCTAGCGGGACGGACCGGGGAGCTGTTTTTT
.	12	many	TRBV10-1	TRBJ2-2	CASRRDTGELFF	TGCGCCAGTCGAAGGGACACCGGGGAGCTGTTTTTT
.	12	few	TRBV14	TRBJ2-1	CASSQDLGTRFF	TGTGCCAGCAGTCAAGATCTGGGCACGCGGTTCTTC